These T cell receptor beta chains were read from a single sample in a study of blood T cell repertoires in COVID-19. Method: immunoSEQ multiplex PCR; TCRdb's copy keeps in-frame clones and lacks some. The data show approximately 53,000 clones, 75% to 85% seen once. The sample taken for sequencing was peripheral blood. These receptors were taken from a woman in her sixties or seventies with acute or convalescent COVID-19. CDR3s include the opening cysteine and the closing phenylalanine or tryptophan. The order of the fields is clone size, J gene, CDR3 length, D gene, V gene, CDR3 DNA, CDR3 protein. A D gene is named only where the DNA matches it firmly. Size is omitted from some rows. Given values are once, few, many or a class for expanded clones.

abundance: -; j_gene: TRBJ1-1; len: 14; d_gene: TRBD1; v_gene: TRBV19; CDR3nt: TGTGCCAGTAGTACCTTAACAGGGGGCACTGAAGCTTTCTTT; CDR3aa: CASSTLTGGTEAFF
abundance: once; j_gene: TRBJ1-1; len: 18; d_gene: -; v_gene: TRBV19; CDR3nt: TGTGCCAGTAGTACGAGGGGGAGAGGACAGTCGAGGGACACTGAAGCTTTCTTT; CDR3aa: CASSTRGRGQSRDTEAFF
abundance: -; j_gene: TRBJ1-2; len: 12; d_gene: -; v_gene: TRBV19; CDR3nt: TGTGCCAGCACTGACAGTAACTATGGCTACACCTTC; CDR3aa: CASTDSNYGYTF
abundance: -; j_gene: TRBJ2-2; len: 14; d_gene: TRBD1; v_gene: TRBV25-1; CDR3nt: TGTGCCAGCACAACAGGGGGCCACACCGGGGAGCTGTTTTTT; CDR3aa: CASTTGGHTGELFF
abundance: once; j_gene: TRBJ1-3; len: 21; d_gene: TRBD1; v_gene: TRBV18; CDR3nt: TGTGCCAGCTCACCGCCTTCCTCCGGGACAGTTAAAAGGTCCTCTGGAAACACCATATATTTT; CDR3aa: CASSPPSSGTVKRSSGNTIYF
abundance: -; j_gene: TRBJ1-4; len: 15; d_gene: TRBD1; v_gene: TRBV30; CDR3nt: TGTGCCTGGAGTGTACAGGGGGCGCCTAATGAAAAACTGTTTTTT; CDR3aa: CAWSVQGAPNEKLFF
abundance: -; j_gene: TRBJ2-2; len: 16; d_gene: -; v_gene: TRBV19; CDR3nt: TGTGCCAGTAGTATTAACCGAGGGGGTGAACACCGGGGAGCTGTTTTT; CDR3aa: CASSINRGGEHRGAVF
abundance: -; j_gene: TRBJ2-1; len: 14; d_gene: TRBD2; v_gene: TRBV30; CDR3nt: TGTGCCTGGAGTGTAGCGGGGTCCTACAATGAGCAGTTCTTC; CDR3aa: CAWSVAGSYNEQFF
abundance: -; j_gene: TRBJ2-2; len: 15; d_gene: -; v_gene: TRBV6-5; CDR3nt: TGTGCCAGCAGCCCAGGGACAACCCAAACTAGGGAGCTGTTTTTT; CDR3aa: CASSPGTTQTRELFF
abundance: -; j_gene: TRBJ1-5; len: 17; d_gene: -; v_gene: TRBV19; CDR3nt: TGTGCCAGTAGTATAGCGCGGGGGCGGAGAGGCAATCAGCCCCAGCATTTT; CDR3aa: CASSIARGRRGNQPQHF
abundance: -; j_gene: TRBJ1-3; len: 15; d_gene: -; v_gene: TRBV5-1; CDR3nt: TGCGCCAGCAGCTTGGACAGCTTCTCTGGAAACACCATATATTTT; CDR3aa: CASSLDSFSGNTIYF
abundance: -; j_gene: TRBJ1-5; len: 14; d_gene: -; v_gene: TRBV3-1/TRBV3-2; CDR3nt: TGTGCCAGCAGGAAGGAGGCTGGGGATCAGCCCCAGCATTTT; CDR3aa: CASRKEAGDQPQHF
abundance: -; j_gene: TRBJ1-2; len: 13; d_gene: -; v_gene: TRBV12-3/TRBV12-4; CDR3nt: TGTGCCAGCAGTTCATCGGGGTACTATGGCTACACCTTC; CDR3aa: CASSSSGYYGYTF
abundance: -; j_gene: TRBJ2-3; len: 15; d_gene: -; v_gene: TRBV4-1; CDR3nt: TGCGCCAGCAGTCCTTGGTCGGGAAACACAGATACGCAGTATTTT; CDR3aa: CASSPWSGNTDTQYF
abundance: -; j_gene: TRBJ1-1; len: 16; d_gene: TRBD1; v_gene: TRBV6-1; CDR3nt: TGTGCCAGCAGTGAATCATACAGGACAGGGCGAACTGAAGCTTTCTTT; CDR3aa: CASSESYRTGRTEAFF
abundance: once; j_gene: TRBJ1-5; len: 15; d_gene: TRBD1; v_gene: TRBV6-5; CDR3nt: TGTGCCAGCATGGACAGGGAATATAGCAATCAGCCCCAGCATTTT; CDR3aa: CASMDREYSNQPQHF
abundance: -; j_gene: TRBJ1-2; len: 14; d_gene: TRBD1; v_gene: TRBV6-5; CDR3nt: TGTGCCAGCAGATTACAGGGGGAGGGGACTGGCTACACCTTC; CDR3aa: CASRLQGEGTGYTF
abundance: few; j_gene: TRBJ2-3; len: 16; d_gene: TRBD2; v_gene: TRBV9; CDR3nt: TGTGCCAGCAGCGTAGCCCTCGGGGGGACGGTGCAAACGCAGTATTTT; CDR3aa: CASSVALGGTVQTQYF
abundance: -; j_gene: TRBJ1-2; len: 12; d_gene: -; v_gene: TRBV6-1; CDR3nt: TGTGCCAGCAGTGAAGGCGGTTATGGCTACACCTTC; CDR3aa: CASSEGGYGYTF
abundance: -; j_gene: TRBJ2-1; len: 15; d_gene: TRBD2; v_gene: TRBV24-1; CDR3nt: TGTGCCACCAGTTTTGGGACTAGCGGGAGGAATGAGCAGTTCTTC; CDR3aa: CATSFGTSGRNEQFF
abundance: -; j_gene: TRBJ1-2; len: 14; d_gene: TRBD1; v_gene: TRBV4-1; CDR3nt: TGCGCCAGCACCCCAAGACAGGGAAACTATGGCTACACCTTC; CDR3aa: CASTPRQGNYGYTF
abundance: -; j_gene: TRBJ2-2; len: 16; d_gene: -; v_gene: TRBV5-1; CDR3nt: TGCGCCAGCAGCTTGACTGCCTTCGGGAGCACCGGGGAGCTGTTTTTT; CDR3aa: CASSLTAFGSTGELFF
abundance: once; j_gene: TRBJ1-6; len: 16; d_gene: -; v_gene: TRBV5-1; CDR3nt: TGCGCCAGCAGCTCAACCGGACTGAACTATAATTCACCCCTCCACTTT; CDR3aa: CASSSTGLNYNSPLHF
abundance: once; j_gene: TRBJ2-3; len: 16; d_gene: TRBD2; v_gene: TRBV5-1; CDR3nt: TGCGCCAGCAGCTTGGGACTAGCGGGGACCACAGATACGCAGTATTTT; CDR3aa: CASSLGLAGTTDTQYF
abundance: few; j_gene: TRBJ2-7; len: 14; d_gene: TRBD2; v_gene: TRBV10-3; CDR3nt: TGTGCCATCAGTGAGGGGGGAGGGGTTTACGAGCAGTACTTC; CDR3aa: CAISEGGGVYEQYF
abundance: -; j_gene: TRBJ1-4; len: 14; d_gene: -; v_gene: TRBV21-1; CDR3nt: TGTGCCAGCAGCAAAAACAGGGGTTGTGAAAAACTGTTTTTT; CDR3aa: CASSKNRGCEKLFF
abundance: -; j_gene: TRBJ1-1; len: 16; d_gene: -; v_gene: TRBV3-1/TRBV3-2; CDR3nt: TGTGCCAGCAGCCAAGGGCCAGGGGTCCTTAACACTGAAGCTTTCTTT; CDR3aa: CASSQGPGVLNTEAFF